The present entry profiles one T cell receptor beta chain with its context. This record comes from a study of T cell changes during pregnancy in multiple sclerosis. The CDR3 covers 12 residues. Trimming cost V 5 bases and J 6 bases, with 11 bases left between them. Germline V gene sequence: CDR1 MNHEY, CDR2 SMNVEV (reference sequence). TCRdb keeps only in-frame clones here, not all; method: immunoSEQ multiplex PCR. The profile shows under 25,000 clones, 70% to 90% of them singletons. Sequencing used CD8+ T cells from peripheral blood mononuclear cells, obtained in the first trimester of pregnancy. The rearrangement joins TRBV27 to TRBJ2-7; TRBD1 is a possible D gene (6 bases). The source is a female donor in good health, enrolled as a control in a pregnancy study. The CDR3 DNA is TGTGCCAGCAGTCTACAGGGAATCGAGCAGTACTTC. Its translation: CASSLQGIEQYF.